These 5 T cell receptor beta chains were all obtained from the same sample, sequenced in a study of blood T cell repertoires in COVID-19. This table comes from immunoSEQ multiplex PCR, and its TCRdb copy is limited to in-frame clones, with some not included. The repertoire holds over 95,000 clones, with more than 80% as singletons. Sequencing was carried out using peripheral blood. The source of these receptors is a human donor in a cohort sampled during active COVID-19.

V is TRBV7-2 and J is TRBJ2-7; TRBD1 matches at 8 bases. Germline CDR1 and CDR2: SGHTA and FQGNSA. CDR3 length: 14 residues. V shed 4 bases and J 5 bases; nucleotides not matched to a gene: 7. The CDR3 region has the DNA TGTGCCAGCAGCTCGGACAGGGATCGACACGAGCAGTACTTC. Translated, it gives CASSSDRDRHEQYF.

A single count supports this clone. The genes are TRBV23-1 and TRBJ2-7; TRBD1 is a possible D gene (6 bases). TRBV23-1 qualifies as an ORF whose function is uncertain. Trimming shortened V by 3 bases and J by 6 bases, and 12 bases separated the two germline ends. The CDR3 is made up of 13 amino acids. Here the CDR3 reads CASSHLDRPEQYF. As DNA, the CDR3 is TGCGCCAGCAGTCATCTTGACAGGCCCGAGCAGTACTTC.

This chain connects TRBV5-1 to TRBJ2-5, with a possible D match to TRBD1 (5 bases). This CDR3 is 15 amino acids long. Germline V gene data show CDR1 as SGHRS and CDR2 as YFSETQ. V was shortened by 5 bases and J by 4 bases, with 18 bases between the two germline ends. The CDR3 bases are TGCGCCAGCAGTCCACAGGCCTCGGGCGGAGAGACCCAGTACTTC. As protein: CASSPQASGGETQYF.

The chain uses TRBV28 and TRBJ2-7; D possibly corresponds to TRBD1 (6 bases). The CDR3 is 15 amino acids. Germline V gene lookup returns CDR1 MDHEN and CDR2 SYDVKM. V lost 8 bases to trimming and J lost 0 bases, with 17 bases between them. The CDR3 DNA is TGTGCCAGCGCAGGATCGGACAGTTCCTCCTACGAGCAGTACTTC. Translation gives CASAGSDSSSYEQYF.

The J gene is TRBJ1-5, the V gene TRBV7-9; TRBD1 matches 10 bases. J was trimmed by 4 bases and V by 5 bases; bases with no gene match: 5. Germline V CDR1 and CDR2: SEHNR, FQNEAQ (reference sequence). This CDR3 contains 15 residues. Here the CDR3 reads CASSQTGGGNQPQHF. Written as DNA, the CDR3 is TGTGCCAGCAGCCAGACAGGGGGCGGGAATCAGCCCCAGCATTTT.